The 32 T cell receptor beta chains below were found in one sample sequenced in a study of blood T cell repertoires in COVID-19. This table comes from immunoSEQ multiplex PCR, and its TCRdb copy is limited to in-frame clones, with some not included. This table has some 230,000 clones, 80% to 85% appearing once. The sequenced sample consisted of peripheral blood. These receptors were collected from a woman aged 55-69 years with acute or convalescent COVID-19.

This chain links TRBV20-1 with TRBJ2-3; 9 positions match TRBD2. The CDR3 covers 15 residues. Germline trimming cut 3 bases from V and 2 bases from J; bases unmatched to any gene: 6. Germline V lookup: CDR1 DFQATT, CDR2 SNEGSKA (reference sequence). The CDR3 sequence is CSASQAGGSTDTQYF. The CDR3 bases are TGCAGTGCTAGTCAAGCGGGGGGCTCCACAGATACGCAGTATTTT.

J is TRBJ2-1 and V is TRBV11-3, with TRBD2 as a possible D gene (6 bases). The CDR3 covers 12 residues. Germline V gives CDR1 SGHNT, CDR2 YENEEA. Trimming cost V 4 bases and J 7 bases, with 8 bases left between them. The CDR3 bases are TGTGCCAGCAGCTCTCGGGAGAATGAGCAGTTCTTC. This sequence encodes CASSSRENEQFF.

The chain carries TRBV3-1 (or the pseudogene TRBV3-2) and TRBJ1-2; 7 bases match TRBD1. Germline V gene sequence: CDR1 LGHDT, CDR2 YNNKEL (reference sequence). The CDR3 covers 13 residues. V trimming: 4 bases; J trimming: 8 bases; junction bases outside the gene matches: 7. CDR3 DNA: TGTGCCAGCAGCCGACAGGGCCGGGGCGGCTACACCTTC. Translating gives CASSRQGRGGYTF.

CDR3 sequence (DNA): TGTGCCAGCAGGGGACTCGGAGGCGGGGAGCTGTTTTTT. It yields the protein CASRGLGGGELFF. The V and J genes are TRBV25-1 and TRBJ2-2, with TRBD2 as a possible D gene (6 bases). The germline gives CDR1 MGHDK, CDR2 SYGVNS. V was pared by 6 bases and J by 7 bases, with 12 bases between. There are 13 residues in the CDR3.

In its sample, this clone was seen a few times. The chain couples TRBV19 to TRBJ1-5, with 7 bases aligning to TRBD1. This CDR3 comprises 14 residues. Per the germline V gene, CDR1 is LNHDA and CDR2 is SQIVND (reference sequence). V lost 4 bases, J lost 6 bases, and 6 bases stayed unmatched. The CDR3 DNA follows: TGTGCCAGTAGTACCAAGACAGGGCCTCAGCCCCAGCATTTT. As protein: CASSTKTGPQPQHF.

The CDR3 nucleotides read TGTGCCAGCAGCTCCATACAGGGGGCTGAAGCTTTCTTT. Residues: CASSSIQGAEAFF. This chain joins TRBV7-9 and TRBJ1-1; 8 bases map to TRBD1. The germline gives CDR1 SEHNR, CDR2 FQNEAQ (reference sequence). The CDR3 totals 13 residues. With 4 bases clipped from V and 6 bases from J, the junction kept 4 bases outside the gene matches.

This clone was seen more than once but under ten times. CDR3: CASSQKGGGSNQPQHF. In nucleotides, the CDR3 is TGCGCCAGCAGCCAAAAGGGAGGGGGAAGCAATCAGCCCCAGCATTTT. The gene calls are TRBV4-1 and TRBJ1-5; possible D gene TRBD1, 6 bases. Between the trimmed V and J ends, which lost 2 bases and 1 base, there was a span of 12 bases. Germline loops: CDR1 MGHRA, CDR2 YSYEKL. CDR3 length: 16 residues.

The genes are TRBV7-2 and TRBJ2-3, with no clear D. The germline CDR1 and CDR2 sequences are SGHTA and FQGNSA. Trimming cost V 1 base and J 5 bases, with 10 bases left between them. This CDR3 is built from 14 residues. DNA for the CDR3: TGTGCCAGCAGCTTAGTCGGCGGAAGAGATACGCAGTATTTT. It yields the protein CASSLVGGRDTQYF.

The J gene is TRBJ2-1, the V gene TRBV19, with TRBD2 matching 10 bases. The trim removed 3 bases at V and 5 bases at J, leaving 13 bases unmatched. The CDR3 loop spans 18 amino acids. Germline V gives CDR1 LNHDA, CDR2 SQIVND (reference sequence). The CDR3 loop reads CASSILKVRTSGHNEQFF. DNA of the CDR3: TGTGCCAGTAGTATTTTGAAGGTCAGGACTAGCGGCCACAATGAGCAGTTCTTC.

The chain is built from TRBV27 and TRBJ2-1, with 8 bases fitting TRBD2. Per germline, CDR1 MNHEY and CDR2 SMNVEV (reference sequence). With 10 bases clipped from V and 4 bases from J, the junction kept 9 bases outside the gene matches. This CDR3 spans 14 amino acids. The CDR3 region is CATKPGLEYNEQFF. Written as DNA, the CDR3 is TGTGCCACCAAACCGGGACTAGAGTACAATGAGCAGTTCTTC.

The gene calls are TRBV30 and TRBJ2-1, with TRBD2 identical over 10 bases. The CDR3 extends over 14 amino acids. CDR1 is GTSNPN, CDR2 SVGIG, per germline (reference sequence). J gave up 2 bases and V 5 bases, and 3 bases lay outside the gene matches. The CDR3 spells CAWERGGAYNEQFF. The CDR3 bases are TGTGCCTGGGAGCGGGGGGGCGCCTACAATGAGCAGTTCTTC.

V is TRBV20-1 and J is TRBJ1-2; D remains unclear. Trimming cost V 7 bases and J 3 bases, with 9 bases left between them. The CDR3 runs 11 residues. CDR1 and CDR2 (germline): DFQATT, SNEGSKA (reference sequence). CDR3: CSVPNYYGYTF. CDR3 DNA sequence: TGCAGTGTCCCAAACTACTATGGCTACACCTTC.

This clone was counted a single time. The chain employs TRBV11-3 and TRBJ1-1, with a possible D match to TRBD1 (5 bases). V shed 2 bases and J shed 4 bases, with 8 bases lying between them. The CDR3 consists of 13 residues. CDR1 SGHNT and CDR2 YENEEA come from the germline V gene. In nucleotides, the CDR3 is TGTGCCAGCAGCTTAAGGGGTGTCACTGAAGCTTTCTTT. Translated, it gives CASSLRGVTEAFF. Full variable domain (missing parts from reference TRBV11-3 and TRBJ1-1): EAGVVQSPRYKIIEKKQPVAFWCNPISGHNTLYWYLQNLGQGPELLIRYENEEAVDDSQLPKDRFSAERLKGVDSTLKIQPAELGDSAVYLCASSLRGVTEAFFGQGTRLTVV.

The rearrangement links TRBV7-9 to TRBJ1-3; no reliable D call. V lost 5 bases to trimming and J lost 2 bases, with 13 bases between them. Germline CDR1 SEHNR, CDR2 FQNEAQ (reference sequence). The CDR3 runs 15 residues. DNA for the CDR3: TGTGCCAGCAGCCCCCAAGCCTTCGCTGGAAACACCATATATTTT. This sequence encodes CASSPQAFAGNTIYF. The full variable domain, with the rest looked up from reference TRBV7-9 and TRBJ1-3, is DTGVSQNPRHKITKRGQNVTFRCDPISEHNRLYWYRQTLGQGPEFLTYFQNEAQLEKSRLLSDRFSAERPKGSFSTLEIQRTEQGDSAMYLCASSPQAFAGNTIYFGEGSWLTVV.

This clone was observed once. This chain joins TRBV7-3 and TRBJ2-1; 13 nucleotides agree with TRBD2. The germline CDR1 and CDR2 sequences are SGHTA and FQGTGA. V shed 1 base and J 7 bases; nucleotides not matched to a gene: 7. This CDR3 comprises 17 residues. The CDR3 coding sequence is TGTGCCAGCAGCTTAATGCGGCCGGGACTAGCGGGGAATGAGCAGTTCTTC. Encoded protein: CASSLMRPGLAGNEQFF.

J is TRBJ2-1 and V is TRBV5-4; D is possibly TRBD1 (6 bases). The CDR3 length is 14 residues. Germline V gives CDR1 SGHNT, CDR2 YYREEE (reference sequence). The germline V and J ends were trimmed by 4 bases and 6 bases, with 14 bases remaining between them. This chain's CDR3 is CASSPWTAFNEQFF. In DNA, the CDR3 is TGTGCCAGCAGCCCTTGGACAGCATTCAATGAGCAGTTCTTC.

The J gene is TRBJ1-5, the V gene TRBV4-3; perhaps TRBD1 as D (5 bases). Germline assignment: CDR1 LGHNA and CDR2 YSLEER. The CDR3 loop spans 13 amino acids. Between the trimmed V and J ends, which lost 4 bases and 9 bases, there was a span of 13 bases. CDR3 in DNA: TGCGCCAGCAGCCCGGGTCTCGGGGGGCCCCAGCATTTT. Translation: CASSPGLGGPQHF.

CDR3 in DNA: TGTGCCAGCAGCTTACAAACGGGGGTCTTCTCCTACGAGCAGTACTTC. Protein: CASSLQTGVFSYEQYF. The chain recombines TRBV5-8 with TRBJ2-7, with TRBD2 as a possible D gene (6 bases). Per the germline V gene, CDR1 is SGHTS and CDR2 is YDEGEE. The length of the CDR3 is 16 residues. The V and J ends lost 2 bases and 0 bases respectively, with 15 bases between them.

This chain links TRBV5-1 with TRBJ1-4, with D maybe TRBD1 (5 bases). Germline CDR1 reads SGHRS; CDR2 reads YFSETQ. This CDR3 contains 17 residues. Trimming took off 4 bases at V and 7 bases at J, with 23 bases between the two ends. The CDR3 nucleotides read TGCGCCAGCAGCCCCCGGCAGGGTCGGGGGTCGGGTGAAAAACTGTTTTTT. It codes for CASSPRQGRGSGEKLFF.

The rearrangement joins TRBV5-4 to TRBJ2-5; no clear D gene. Germline V gene lookup returns CDR1 SGHNT and CDR2 YYREEE (reference sequence). The CDR3 consists of 11 residues. The V end lost 7 bases, the J end lost 2 bases, and 6 bases lay between the germline ends. CDR3 loop: CASGQQETQYF. The CDR3 DNA is TGTGCCAGCGGCCAGCAAGAGACCCAGTACTTC. The full variable domain, rest sourced from reference TRBV5-4 and TRBJ2-5, is ETGVTQSPTHLIKTRGQQVTLRCSSQSGHNTVSWYQQALGQGPQFIFQYYREEENGRGNFPPRFSGLQFPNYSSELNVNALELDDSALYLCASGQQETQYFGPGTRLLVL.

The chain couples TRBV5-8 to TRBJ2-4; perhaps TRBD1 as D (6 bases). Germline V lookup: CDR1 SGHTS, CDR2 YDEGEE. CDR3 length: 16 residues. Trimming took 5 bases from V and 0 from J, leaving 15 bases between them. This chain's CDR3 is CASRGHRRLAKNIQYF. The CDR3 DNA follows: TGTGCCAGCAGGGGACACAGGCGGCTAGCCAAAAACATTCAGTACTTC.

This clone came up a few times. The chain's CDR3 is CASSSSTSNDGYTF. In DNA form, the CDR3 reads TGTGCCAGCAGCTCTTCGACAAGTAATGACGGCTACACCTTC. The chain links TRBV9 to TRBJ1-2; D not certain. In germline, CDR1 is SGDLS, CDR2 YYNGEE. This CDR3 contains 14 residues. V shed 4 bases and J shed 8 bases, with 18 bases lying between them.

V is TRBV5-4 and J is TRBJ2-5, with 8 bases aligning to TRBD2. Trimming removed 3 bases from V and 5 bases from J; junction bases left unmatched: 21. Germline V gene data show CDR1 as SGHNT and CDR2 as YYREEE (reference sequence). CDR3 length: 19 residues. The CDR3 nucleotides are TGTGCCAGCAGCTGGTCAATAAGGACTCTGGCGGGGGGATTGGAGACCCAGTACTTC. Amino acid sequence: CASSWSIRTLAGGLETQYF. Full variable domain (missing parts from reference TRBV5-4 and TRBJ2-5): ETGVTQSPTHLIKTRGQQVTLRCSSQSGHNTVSWYQQALGQGPQFIFQYYREEENGRGNFPPRFSGLQFPNYSSELNVNALELDDSALYLCASSWSIRTLAGGLETQYFGPGTRLLVL.

V gene TRBV6-2 or TRBV6-3 combines with J gene TRBJ1-2; D call uncertain. Germline lookup yields CDR1 MNHEY and CDR2 SVGEGT. The CDR3 contains 12 residues. Trimming took 4 bases from V and 1 from J, leaving 4 bases between them. Written as DNA, the CDR3 is TGTGCCAGCAGTTTAGTTAACTATGGCTACACCTTC. The encoded protein is CASSLVNYGYTF.

In its sample, this clone was seen once. The CDR3 is CASSEGVSSGNTIYF. The CDR3, as DNA: TGTGCCAGCAGCGAGGGGGTTAGCTCTGGAAACACCATATATTTT. The rearrangement links TRBV5-4 to TRBJ1-3; possibly TRBD1 for D (6 bases). V was shortened by 4 bases and J by 0 bases, with 11 bases between the two germline ends. The CDR3 totals 15 residues. CDR1 SGHNT and CDR2 YYREEE come from the germline V gene (reference sequence).

The chain is built from TRBV12-3 or TRBV12-4 and TRBJ2-3, with D maybe TRBD1 (6 bases). The CDR3 loop spans 11 amino acids. The V and J ends lost 6 bases and 7 bases respectively, with 8 bases between them. CDR3: CASSRDNTQYF. CDR3 nucleotide sequence: TGTGCCAGCAGCCGGGACAATACGCAGTATTTT.

V gene TRBV4-1 combines with J gene TRBJ2-5; D is perhaps TRBD2 (6 bases). Germline V CDR1 and CDR2: MGHRA, YSYEKL. The CDR3 totals 16 residues. V was shortened by 5 bases and J by 5 bases, with 21 bases between the two germline ends. The CDR3 region is CASSSPASQGGETQYF. The CDR3 coding sequence is TGCGCCAGCAGCTCCCCCGCATCCCAGGGAGGCGAGACCCAGTACTTC.

The chain uses TRBV18 and TRBJ2-7; 13 bases are shared with TRBD2. CDR3 length: 15 amino acids. V was pared by 1 base and J by 6 bases, with 3 bases of the junction left unmatched. Germline values: CDR1 KGHSH, CDR2 LQKENI. CDR3 DNA: TGTGCCAGCTCACCACAACTAGCGGGGGGGCCCGAGCAGTACTTC. Amino acids: CASSPQLAGGPEQYF.

This chain connects TRBV6-5 to TRBJ1-2, with D possibly matching TRBD1 (6 bases). V lost 5 bases, J lost 7 bases, and 11 bases lay in between. Germline V gene data show CDR1 as MNHEY and CDR2 as SVGAGI. This CDR3 comprises 12 residues. The CDR3 here is CASSTLGAGYTF. The CDR3 DNA sequence: TGTGCCAGCAGTACACTGGGGGCTGGCTACACCTTC.

This clone turned up a few times. The V call is TRBV19, the J call TRBJ1-4, with D perhaps TRBD1 (6 bases). The CDR3 contains 14 residues. Trimming took 9 bases from V and 10 from J, leaving 21 bases between them. Germline CDR1 and CDR2: LNHDA and SQIVND (reference sequence). The CDR3 loop reads CARTPLTGSGKLFF. In DNA, the CDR3 is TGTGCCAGGACCCCCCTGACAGGCTCCGGAAAACTGTTTTTT.

The chain combines TRBV5-1 with TRBJ2-7; D is possibly TRBD2 (5 bases). Trimming stripped 5 bases from V and 3 bases from J, with 12 bases between. The CDR3 runs to 13 residues. Looked up from germline, CDR1 is SGHRS and CDR2 is YFSETQ. The CDR3 region has the DNA TGCGCCAGCAGTTATCCCGGGATCTACGAGCAGTACTTC. Translation: CASSYPGIYEQYF.

The chain uses TRBV5-6 and TRBJ1-6; unclear D gene. Germline CDR1 reads SGHDT; CDR2 reads YYEEEE. V lost 0 bases, J lost 8 bases, and 9 bases lay in between. This CDR3 is built from 14 residues. As DNA, the CDR3 is TGTGCCAGCAGCTTGGGCCAGGTTGATTCACCCCTCCACTTT. Translation gives CASSLGQVDSPLHF.